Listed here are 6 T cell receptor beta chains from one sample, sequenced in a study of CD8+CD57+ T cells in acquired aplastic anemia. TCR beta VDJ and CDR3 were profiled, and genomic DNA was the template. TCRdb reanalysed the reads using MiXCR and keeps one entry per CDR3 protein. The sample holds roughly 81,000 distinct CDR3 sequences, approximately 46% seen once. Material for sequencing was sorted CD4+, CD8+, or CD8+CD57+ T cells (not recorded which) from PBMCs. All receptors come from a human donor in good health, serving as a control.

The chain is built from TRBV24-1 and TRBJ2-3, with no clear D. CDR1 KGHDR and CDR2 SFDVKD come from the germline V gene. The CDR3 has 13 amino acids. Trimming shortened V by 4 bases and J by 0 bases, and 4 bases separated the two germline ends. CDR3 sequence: CATSDSSTDTQYF. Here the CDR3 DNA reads TGTGCCACCAGTGACAGTAGCACAGATACGCAGTATTTT.

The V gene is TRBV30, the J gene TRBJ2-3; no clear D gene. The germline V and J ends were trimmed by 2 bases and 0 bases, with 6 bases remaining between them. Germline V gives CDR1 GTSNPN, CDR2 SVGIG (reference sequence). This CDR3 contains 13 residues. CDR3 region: CAWSWGSTDTQYF. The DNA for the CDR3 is TGTGCCTGGAGTTGGGGTAGCACAGATACGCAGTATTTT.

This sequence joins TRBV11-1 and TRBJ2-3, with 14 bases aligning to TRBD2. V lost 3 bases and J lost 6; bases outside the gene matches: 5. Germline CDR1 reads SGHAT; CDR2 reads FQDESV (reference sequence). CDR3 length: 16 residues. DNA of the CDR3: TGTGCCAGCAGCTTGGGACTAGCGGGAGCGGGTGATACGCAGTATTTT. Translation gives CASSLGLAGAGDTQYF.

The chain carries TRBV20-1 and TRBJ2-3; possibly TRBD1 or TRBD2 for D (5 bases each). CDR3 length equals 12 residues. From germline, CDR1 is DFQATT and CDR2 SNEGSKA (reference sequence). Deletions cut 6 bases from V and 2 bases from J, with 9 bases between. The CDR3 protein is CSAGPYTDTQYF. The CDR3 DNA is TGCAGTGCGGGACCGTACACAGATACGCAGTATTTT.

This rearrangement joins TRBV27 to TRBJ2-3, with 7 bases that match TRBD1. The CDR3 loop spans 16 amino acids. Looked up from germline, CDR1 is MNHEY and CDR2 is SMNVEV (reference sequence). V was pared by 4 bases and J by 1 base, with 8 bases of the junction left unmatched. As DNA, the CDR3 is TGTGCCAGCAGTTATCAGGGGGTGATGGGCACAGATACGCAGTATTTT. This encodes CASSYQGVMGTDTQYF.

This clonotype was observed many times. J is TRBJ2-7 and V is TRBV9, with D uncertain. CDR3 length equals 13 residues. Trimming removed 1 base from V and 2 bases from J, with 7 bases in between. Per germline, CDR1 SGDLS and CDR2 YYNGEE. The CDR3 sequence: CASSVSPTYEQYF. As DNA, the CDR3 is TGTGCCAGCAGCGTATCTCCAACCTACGAGCAGTACTTC.